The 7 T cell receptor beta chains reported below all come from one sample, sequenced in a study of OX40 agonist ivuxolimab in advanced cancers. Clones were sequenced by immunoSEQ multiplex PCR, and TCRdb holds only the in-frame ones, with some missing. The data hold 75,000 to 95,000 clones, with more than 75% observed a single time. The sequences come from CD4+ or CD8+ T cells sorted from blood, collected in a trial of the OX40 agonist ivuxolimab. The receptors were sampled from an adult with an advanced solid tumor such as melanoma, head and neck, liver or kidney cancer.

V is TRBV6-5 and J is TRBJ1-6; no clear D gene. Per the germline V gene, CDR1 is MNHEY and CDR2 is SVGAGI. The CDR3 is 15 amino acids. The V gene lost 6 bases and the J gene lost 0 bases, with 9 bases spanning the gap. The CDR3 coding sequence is TGTGCCAGCAGACCAGATGGCTCCTATAATTCACCCCTCCACTTT. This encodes CASRPDGSYNSPLHF.

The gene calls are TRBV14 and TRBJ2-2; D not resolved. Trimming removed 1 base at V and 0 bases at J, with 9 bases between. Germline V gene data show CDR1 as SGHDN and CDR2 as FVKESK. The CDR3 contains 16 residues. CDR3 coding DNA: TGTGCCAGCAGCCAAGCAACCGTATCGAACACCGGGGAGCTGTTTTTT. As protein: CASSQATVSNTGELFF.

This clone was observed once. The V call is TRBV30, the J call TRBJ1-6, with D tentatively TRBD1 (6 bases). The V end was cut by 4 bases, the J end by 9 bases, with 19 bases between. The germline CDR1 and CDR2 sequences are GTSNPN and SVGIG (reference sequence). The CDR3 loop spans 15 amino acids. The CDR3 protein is CAWIPGGQKGSPLHF. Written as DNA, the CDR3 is TGTGCCTGGATCCCCGGTGGACAGAAGGGTTCACCCCTCCACTTT.

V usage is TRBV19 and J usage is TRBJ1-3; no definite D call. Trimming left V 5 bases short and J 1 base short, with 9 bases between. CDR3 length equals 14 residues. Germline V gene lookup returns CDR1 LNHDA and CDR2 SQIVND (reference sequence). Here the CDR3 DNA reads TGTGCCAGTAGTGGCAGTGCTTCTGGAAACACCATATATTTT. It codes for CASSGSASGNTIYF.

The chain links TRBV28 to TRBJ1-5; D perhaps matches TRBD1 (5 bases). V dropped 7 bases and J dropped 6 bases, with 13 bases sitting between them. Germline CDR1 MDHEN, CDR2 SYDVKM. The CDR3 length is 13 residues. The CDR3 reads CASNTGGAQPQHF. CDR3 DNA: TGTGCCAGCAACACAGGCGGGGCTCAGCCCCAGCATTTT.

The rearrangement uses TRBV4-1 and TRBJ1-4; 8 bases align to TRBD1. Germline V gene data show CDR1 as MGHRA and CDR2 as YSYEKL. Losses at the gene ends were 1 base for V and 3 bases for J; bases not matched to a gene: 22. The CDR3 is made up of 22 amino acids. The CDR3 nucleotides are TGCGCCAGCAGCCAAGTATTAATAGGGGACAGGACCCTTTCAGGGGCTAATGAAAAACTGTTTTTT. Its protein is CASSQVLIGDRTLSGANEKLFF.

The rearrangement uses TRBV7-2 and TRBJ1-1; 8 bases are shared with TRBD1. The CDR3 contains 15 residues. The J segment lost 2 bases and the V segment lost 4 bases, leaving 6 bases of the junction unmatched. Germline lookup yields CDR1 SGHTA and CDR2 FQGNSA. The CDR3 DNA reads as TGTGCCAGCAGCTCACAGGGGGTGGGAAACACTGAAGCTTTCTTT. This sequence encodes CASSSQGVGNTEAFF.